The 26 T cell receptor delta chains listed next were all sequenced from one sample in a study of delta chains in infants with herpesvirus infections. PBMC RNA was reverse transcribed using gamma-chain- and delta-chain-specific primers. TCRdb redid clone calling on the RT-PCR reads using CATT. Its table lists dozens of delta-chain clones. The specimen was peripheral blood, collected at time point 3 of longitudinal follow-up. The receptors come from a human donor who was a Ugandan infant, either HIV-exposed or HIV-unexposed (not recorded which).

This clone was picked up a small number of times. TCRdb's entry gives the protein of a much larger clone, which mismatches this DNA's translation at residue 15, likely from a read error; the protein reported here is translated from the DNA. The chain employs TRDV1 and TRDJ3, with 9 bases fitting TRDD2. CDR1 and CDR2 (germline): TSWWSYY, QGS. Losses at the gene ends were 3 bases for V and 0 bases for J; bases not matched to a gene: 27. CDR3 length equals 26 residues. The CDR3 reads CALGESMPAFLLRGMPSSWDTRQMFF. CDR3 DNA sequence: TGTGCTCTTGGGGAGTCAATGCCGGCCTTCCTACTTCGGGGGATGCCGAGCTCCTGGGACACCCGACAGATGTTTTTC.

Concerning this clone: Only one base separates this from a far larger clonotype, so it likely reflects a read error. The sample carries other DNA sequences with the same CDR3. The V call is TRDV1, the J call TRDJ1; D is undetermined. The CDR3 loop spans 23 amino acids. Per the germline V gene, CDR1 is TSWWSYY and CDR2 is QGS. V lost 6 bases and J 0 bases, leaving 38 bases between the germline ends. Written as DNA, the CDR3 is TGTGCTCTTGGCCATATTTGCCCCGGGGTGTTTACCTCACTCCTCCTCTACACCGATAAACTCATCTTT. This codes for CALGHICPGVFTSLLLYTDKLIF.

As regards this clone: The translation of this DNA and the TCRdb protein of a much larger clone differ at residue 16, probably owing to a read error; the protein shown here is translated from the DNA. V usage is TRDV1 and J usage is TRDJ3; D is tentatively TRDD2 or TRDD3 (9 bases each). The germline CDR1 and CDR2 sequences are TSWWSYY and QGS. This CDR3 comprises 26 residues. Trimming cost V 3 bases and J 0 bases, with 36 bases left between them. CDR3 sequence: CALGESMPAFLLRGIQSSWDTRQMFF. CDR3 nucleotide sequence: TGTGCTCTTGGGGAGTCAATGCCGGCCTTCCTACTTCGGGGGATACAGAGCTCCTGGGACACCCGACAGATGTTTTTC.

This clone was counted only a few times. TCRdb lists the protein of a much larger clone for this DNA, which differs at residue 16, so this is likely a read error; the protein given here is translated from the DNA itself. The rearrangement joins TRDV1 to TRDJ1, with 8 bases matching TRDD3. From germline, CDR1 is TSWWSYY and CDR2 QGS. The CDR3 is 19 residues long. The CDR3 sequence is CALEPREGYAKGVSDRLIF. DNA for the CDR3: TGTGCTCTTGAGCCCAGGGAGGGATACGCCAAGGGGGTATCCGATAGACTCATCTTT.

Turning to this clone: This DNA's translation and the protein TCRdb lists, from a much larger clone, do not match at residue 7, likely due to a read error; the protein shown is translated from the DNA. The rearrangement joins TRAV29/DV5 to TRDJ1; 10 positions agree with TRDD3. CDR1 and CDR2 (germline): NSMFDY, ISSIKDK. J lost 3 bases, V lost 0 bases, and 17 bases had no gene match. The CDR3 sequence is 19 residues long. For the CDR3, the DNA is TGTGCAGCAAGCGTCTCCACCGACTGGGGGATGAGTGCGTCCGATAAACTCATCTTT. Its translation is CAASVSTDWGMSASDKLIF. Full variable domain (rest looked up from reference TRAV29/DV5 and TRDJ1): DQQVKQNSPSLSVQEGRISILNCDYTNSMFDYFLWYKKYPAEGPTFLISISSIKDKNEDGRFTVFLNKSAKHLSLHIVPSQPGDSAVYFCAASVSTDWGMSASDKLIFGKGTRVTVEP.

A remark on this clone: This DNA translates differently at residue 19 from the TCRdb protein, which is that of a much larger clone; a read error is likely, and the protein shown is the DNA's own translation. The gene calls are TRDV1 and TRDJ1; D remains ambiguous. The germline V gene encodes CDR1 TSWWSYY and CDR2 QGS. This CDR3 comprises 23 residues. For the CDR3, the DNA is TGTGCTCTTGGCCATATTTGCCCCGGGGTGTTTACCTCGCTCCTCCTCTACACCAATAAACTCATCTTT. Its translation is CALGHICPGVFTSLLLYTNKLIF.

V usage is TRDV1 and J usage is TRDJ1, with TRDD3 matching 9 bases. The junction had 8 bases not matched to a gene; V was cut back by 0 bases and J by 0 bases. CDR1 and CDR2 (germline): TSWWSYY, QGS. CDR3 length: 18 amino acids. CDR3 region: CALGELSRGIPYTDKLIF. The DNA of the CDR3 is TGTGCTCTTGGGGAACTCAGCCGGGGGATACCATACACCGATAAACTCATCTTT.

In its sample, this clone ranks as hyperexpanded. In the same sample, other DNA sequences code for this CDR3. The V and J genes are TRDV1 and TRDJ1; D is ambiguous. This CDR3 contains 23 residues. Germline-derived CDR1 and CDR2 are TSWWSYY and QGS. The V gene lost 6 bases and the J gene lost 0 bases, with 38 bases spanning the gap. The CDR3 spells CALGHICPGVFTSLLLYTDKLIF. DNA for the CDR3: TGTGCTCTTGGCCATATTTGCCCCGGGGTGTTTACCTCGCTCCTCCTCTACACCGATAAACTCATCTTT.

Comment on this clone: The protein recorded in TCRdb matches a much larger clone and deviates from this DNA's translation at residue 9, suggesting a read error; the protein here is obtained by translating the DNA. The CDR3 spells CALEPREGCAKGVSDKLIF. CDR3 DNA sequence: TGTGCTCTTGAGCCCAGGGAGGGATGCGCCAAGGGGGTATCCGATAAACTCATCTTT. The gene calls are TRDV1 and TRDJ1, with D maybe TRDD3 (5 bases). Trimming cost V 7 bases and J 3 bases, with 30 bases left between them. CDR3 length: 19 residues. Germline loops: CDR1 TSWWSYY, CDR2 QGS.

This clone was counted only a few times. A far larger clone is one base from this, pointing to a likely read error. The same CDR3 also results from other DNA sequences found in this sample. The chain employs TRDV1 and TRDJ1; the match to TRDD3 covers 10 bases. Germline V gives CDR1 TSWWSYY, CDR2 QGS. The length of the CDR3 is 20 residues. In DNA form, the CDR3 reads TGTGCTCTTGGAGAACTATTCACTGTACTGGGGGATCTGTACACCGATAAACTCATCTTT. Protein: CALGELFTVLGDLYTDKLIF.

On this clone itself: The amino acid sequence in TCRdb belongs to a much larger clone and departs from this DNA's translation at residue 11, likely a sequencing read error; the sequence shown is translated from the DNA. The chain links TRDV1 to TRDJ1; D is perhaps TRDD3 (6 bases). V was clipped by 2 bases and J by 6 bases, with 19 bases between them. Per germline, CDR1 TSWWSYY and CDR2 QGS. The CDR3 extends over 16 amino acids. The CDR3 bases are TGTGCTCTTGGGGAAGTGTTACACTGGGAAGCGCATAAACTCATCTTT. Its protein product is CALGEVLHWEAHKLIF.

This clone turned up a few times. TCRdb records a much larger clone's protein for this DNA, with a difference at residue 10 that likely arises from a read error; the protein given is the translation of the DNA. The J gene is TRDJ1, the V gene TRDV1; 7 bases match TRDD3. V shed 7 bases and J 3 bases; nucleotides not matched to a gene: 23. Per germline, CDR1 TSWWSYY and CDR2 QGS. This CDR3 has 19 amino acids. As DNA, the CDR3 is TGTGCTCTTGAGCCCAGGGAGGGATACACCAAGGGGGTATCCGATAAACTCATCTTT. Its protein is CALEPREGYTKGVSDKLIF.

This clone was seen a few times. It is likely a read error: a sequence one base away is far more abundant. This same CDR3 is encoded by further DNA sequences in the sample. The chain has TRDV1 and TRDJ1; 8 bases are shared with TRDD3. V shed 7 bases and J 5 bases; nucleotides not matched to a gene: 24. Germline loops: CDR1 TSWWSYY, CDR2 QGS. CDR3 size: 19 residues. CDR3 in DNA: TGTGCTCTTGAGCCCAGGGAGGGATACGCCAAGGGGGTATCTGATAAACTCATCTTT. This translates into CALEPREGYAKGVSDKLIF.

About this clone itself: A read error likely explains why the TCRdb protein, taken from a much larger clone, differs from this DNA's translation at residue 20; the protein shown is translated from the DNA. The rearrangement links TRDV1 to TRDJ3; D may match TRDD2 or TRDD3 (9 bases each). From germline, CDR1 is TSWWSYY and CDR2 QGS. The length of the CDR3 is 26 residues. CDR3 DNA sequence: TGTGCTCTTGGGGAGTCAATGCCGGCCTTCCTACTTCGGGGGATACCGAGCTCCTGGGGCACCCGACAGATGTTTTTC. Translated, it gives CALGESMPAFLLRGIPSSWGTRQMFF.

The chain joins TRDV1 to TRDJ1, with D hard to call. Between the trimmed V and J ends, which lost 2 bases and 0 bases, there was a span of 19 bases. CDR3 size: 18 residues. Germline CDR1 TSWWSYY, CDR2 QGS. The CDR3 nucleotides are TGTGCTCTTGGGGAAAGATTTACCGAACTCCCGTACACCGATAAACTCATCTTT. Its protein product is CALGERFTELPYTDKLIF.

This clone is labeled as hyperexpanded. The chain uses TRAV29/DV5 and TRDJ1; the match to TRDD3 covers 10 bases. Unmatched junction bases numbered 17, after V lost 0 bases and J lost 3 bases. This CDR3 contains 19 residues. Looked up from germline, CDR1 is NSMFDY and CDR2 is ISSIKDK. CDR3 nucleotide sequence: TGTGCAGCAAGCGTCTCCCCCGACTGGGGGATGAGTGCGTCCGATAAACTCATCTTT. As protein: CAASVSPDWGMSASDKLIF. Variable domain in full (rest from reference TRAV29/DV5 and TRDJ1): DQQVKQNSPSLSVQEGRISILNCDYTNSMFDYFLWYKKYPAEGPTFLISISSIKDKNEDGRFTVFLNKSAKHLSLHIVPSQPGDSAVYFCAASVSPDWGMSASDKLIFGKGTRVTVEP.

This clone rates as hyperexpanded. The CDR3 spells CACDTSVSTGGYGPDKLIF. The CDR3 DNA sequence: TGTGCCTGTGACACCTCAGTTTCTACTGGGGGATACGGGCCCGATAAACTCATCTTT. This rearrangement joins TRDV2 to TRDJ1; 13 bases agree with TRDD3. V lost 0 bases to trimming and J lost 3 bases; unmatched junction nucleotides: 12. The CDR3 is 19 residues long. Germline-derived CDR1 and CDR2 are GEAIGNYY and EKD.

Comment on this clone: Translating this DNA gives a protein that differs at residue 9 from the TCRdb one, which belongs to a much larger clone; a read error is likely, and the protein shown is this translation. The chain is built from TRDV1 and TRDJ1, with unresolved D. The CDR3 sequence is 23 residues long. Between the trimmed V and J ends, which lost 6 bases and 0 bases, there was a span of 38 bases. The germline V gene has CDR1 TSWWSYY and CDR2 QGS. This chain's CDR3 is CALGHICPRVFTSLLLYTDKLIF. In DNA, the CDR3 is TGTGCTCTTGGCCATATTTGCCCCAGGGTGTTTACCTCGCTCCTCCTCTACACCGATAAACTCATCTTT.

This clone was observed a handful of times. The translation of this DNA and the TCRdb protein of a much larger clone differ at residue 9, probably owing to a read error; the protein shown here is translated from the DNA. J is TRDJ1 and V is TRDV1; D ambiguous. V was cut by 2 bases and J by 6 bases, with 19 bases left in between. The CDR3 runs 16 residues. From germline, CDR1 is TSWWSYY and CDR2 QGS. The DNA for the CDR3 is TGTGCTCTTGGGGAAGTGTTACACTTGGAATCGCATAAACTCATCTTT. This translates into CALGEVLHLESHKLIF.

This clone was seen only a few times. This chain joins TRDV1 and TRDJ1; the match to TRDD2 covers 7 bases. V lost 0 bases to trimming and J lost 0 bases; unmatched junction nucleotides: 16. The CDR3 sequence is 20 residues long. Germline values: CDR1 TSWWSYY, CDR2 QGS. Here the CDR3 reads CALGELGYRFLHHYTDKLIF. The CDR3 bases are TGTGCTCTTGGGGAACTAGGCTACAGATTCCTACACCATTACACCGATAAACTCATCTTT.

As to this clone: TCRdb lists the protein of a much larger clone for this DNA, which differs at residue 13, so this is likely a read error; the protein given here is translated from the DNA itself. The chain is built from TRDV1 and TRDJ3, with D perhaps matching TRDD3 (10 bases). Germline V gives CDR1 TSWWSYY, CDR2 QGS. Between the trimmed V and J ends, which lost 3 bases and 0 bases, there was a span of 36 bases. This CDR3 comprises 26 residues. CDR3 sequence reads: CALGESMPAFLLWGIPSSWDTRQMFF. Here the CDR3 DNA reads TGTGCTCTTGGGGAGTCAATGCCGGCCTTCCTACTTTGGGGGATACCGAGCTCCTGGGACACCCGACAGATGTTTTTC.

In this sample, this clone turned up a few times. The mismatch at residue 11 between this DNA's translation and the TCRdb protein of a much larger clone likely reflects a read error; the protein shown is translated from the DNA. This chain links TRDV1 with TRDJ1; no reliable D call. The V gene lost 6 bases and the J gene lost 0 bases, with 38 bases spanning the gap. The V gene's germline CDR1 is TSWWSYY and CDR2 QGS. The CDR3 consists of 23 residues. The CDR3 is CALGHICPGVVTSLLLYTDKLIF. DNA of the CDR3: TGTGCTCTTGGCCATATTTGCCCCGGGGTGGTTACCTCGCTCCTCCTCTACACCGATAAACTCATCTTT.

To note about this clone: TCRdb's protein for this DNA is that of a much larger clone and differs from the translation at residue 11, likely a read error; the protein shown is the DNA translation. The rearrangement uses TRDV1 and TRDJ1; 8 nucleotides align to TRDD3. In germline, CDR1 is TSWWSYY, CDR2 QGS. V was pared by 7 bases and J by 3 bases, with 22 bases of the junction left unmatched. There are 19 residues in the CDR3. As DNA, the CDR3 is TGTGCTCTTGAGCCCAGGGAGGGATACGCCATGGGGGTATCCGATAAACTCATCTTT. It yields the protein CALEPREGYAMGVSDKLIF.

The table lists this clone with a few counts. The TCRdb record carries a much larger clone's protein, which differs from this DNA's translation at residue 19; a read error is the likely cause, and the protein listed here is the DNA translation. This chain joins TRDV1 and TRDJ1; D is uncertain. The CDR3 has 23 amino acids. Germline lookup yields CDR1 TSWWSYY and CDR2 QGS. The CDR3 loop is CALGHICPGVFTSLLLYTEKLIF. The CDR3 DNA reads TGTGCTCTTGGCCATATTTGCCCCGGGGTGTTTACCTCGCTCCTCCTCTACACCGAAAAACTCATCTTT.

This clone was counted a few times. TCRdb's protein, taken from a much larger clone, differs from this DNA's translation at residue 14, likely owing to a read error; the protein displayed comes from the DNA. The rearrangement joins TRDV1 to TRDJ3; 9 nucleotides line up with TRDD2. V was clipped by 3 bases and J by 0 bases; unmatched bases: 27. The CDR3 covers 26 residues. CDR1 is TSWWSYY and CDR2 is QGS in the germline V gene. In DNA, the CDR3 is TGTGCTCTTGGGGAGTCAATGCCGGCCTTCCTACTTCGGAGGATACCGAGCTCCTGGGACACCCGACAGATGTTTTTC. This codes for CALGESMPAFLLRRIPSSWDTRQMFF.

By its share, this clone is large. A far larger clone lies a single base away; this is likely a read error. CDR3 nucleotide sequence: TGTGCTCTTGAGCCCAGGGAGGGATACGCCAAGGGGGTAGCCGATAAACTCATCTTT. It specifies CALEPREGYAKGVADKLIF. J is TRDJ1 and V is TRDV1; 8 bases are shared with TRDD3. This CDR3 is built from 19 residues. CDR1 is TSWWSYY and CDR2 is QGS in the germline V gene. Unmatched junction bases numbered 22, after V lost 7 bases and J lost 3 bases.